Shown below are 18 T cell receptor beta chains from a single sample sequenced in a study of T cells after yellow fever vaccination. From the 5' RACE reads, TCRdb called clonotypes with MiXCR, one entry per CDR3 protein. The repertoire holds roughly 330,000 distinct CDR3 sequences, with 6.5% to 8.5% as singletons. The sequences come from PBMCs, collected roughly 46 days after the first yellow fever vaccination. The receptors derive from a man younger than 35 who received the YFV17D yellow fever vaccine.

This clonotype has ten or more counts. The chain recombines TRBV18 with TRBJ1-1; no clear D gene. Germline assignment: CDR1 KGHSH and CDR2 LQKENI. The V end was cut by 10 bases, the J end by 1 base, with 13 bases between. This CDR3 has 13 amino acids. CDR3 sequence reads: CATREGRNTEAFF. The CDR3 bases are TGTGCCACCCGAGAGGGAAGGAACACTGAAGCTTTCTTT.

This clonotype was picked up a small number of times. The chain carries TRBV11-2 and TRBJ2-7; D is perhaps TRBD1 or TRBD2 (5 bases each). V lost 5 bases and J 6 bases, leaving 20 bases between the germline ends. The germline gives CDR1 SGHAT, CDR2 FQNNGV. This CDR3 is built from 15 residues. The DNA for the CDR3 is TGTGCCAGCAGCCCTCGGGCCCGGTCAGGGAGCGAGCAGTACGTC. Residues: CASSPRARSGSEQYV.

This clonotype was detected a few times. The chain is built from TRBV6-1 and TRBJ2-1; D uncertain. Germline-derived CDR1 and CDR2 are MNHNS and SASEGT. V was cut by 1 base and J by 6 bases, with 10 bases left in between. The CDR3 totals 14 residues. In DNA form, the CDR3 reads TGTGCCAGCAGTGAAGTGGGCCACAGCAATGAGCAGTTCTTC. Translated, it gives CASSEVGHSNEQFF.

The chain uses TRBV6-5 and TRBJ1-1; D gene ambiguous. The CDR3 sequence is 16 residues long. Germline V gene sequence: CDR1 MNHEY, CDR2 SVGAGI. The V and J ends lost 4 bases and 8 bases respectively, with 23 bases between them. CDR3 region: CASSSKLESPTSEAFF. CDR3 DNA: TGTGCCAGCAGTTCGAAATTGGAATCCCCAACATCCGAAGCTTTCTTT.

This clonotype has only a few counts. The rearrangement links TRBV4-1 to TRBJ1-4; maybe TRBD1 (5 bases). Germline loops: CDR1 MGHRA, CDR2 YSYEKL. V was clipped by 1 base and J by 3 bases, with 15 bases between them. The length of the CDR3 is 17 residues. CDR3 protein: CASSQGPAQGANEKLFF. The CDR3 DNA sequence: TGCGCCAGCAGCCAAGGCCCCGCCCAAGGGGCTAATGAAAAACTGTTTTTT.

This clonotype showed up just a few times. The rearrangement joins TRBV9 to TRBJ2-3, with TRBD2 as a possible D gene (7 bases). The germline V gene encodes CDR1 SGDLS and CDR2 YYNGEE. V gave up 4 bases and J gave up 2 bases, with 17 bases separating them. The CDR3 is 16 amino acids. CDR3 in DNA: TGTGCCAGCAGCCTGTACGGGGGGCAAAACACAGATACGCAGTATTTT. Residues: CASSLYGGQNTDTQYF.

This clonotype appeared a few times. The genes are TRBV10-1 and TRBJ2-1, with 11 positions matching TRBD1. Germline V CDR1 and CDR2: WNHNN, SYGVQD (reference sequence). This CDR3 is built from 16 residues. V dropped 5 bases and J dropped 6; count of bases not matched to a gene: 9. The chain's CDR3 is CASSSIGQGAFNEQFF. CDR3 nucleotide sequence: TGCGCCAGCAGTTCTATTGGACAGGGGGCCTTCAATGAGCAGTTCTTC.

This clonotype was seen only a few times. The chain combines TRBV27 with TRBJ2-3, with 15 bases matching TRBD2. CDR1 MNHEY and CDR2 SMNVEV come from the germline V gene (reference sequence). Unmatched junction bases numbered 2, after V lost 4 bases and J lost 6 bases. CDR3 length: 15 amino acids. CDR3 in DNA: TGTGCCAGCAGTTGGACTAGCGGGGGGGAGGATACGCAGTATTTT. Translated: CASSWTSGGEDTQYF.

The sample holds a few counts of this clonotype. Here the CDR3 DNA reads TGCAGTGCTAGGAGGCCCTCCGGCGAGCAGTACTTC. This codes for CSARRPSGEQYF. The V call is TRBV20-1, the J call TRBJ2-7; no reliable D call. V gave up 3 bases and J gave up 6 bases, with 12 bases separating them. Germline CDR1 reads DFQATT; CDR2 reads SNEGSKA (reference sequence). This CDR3 has 12 residues.

The V gene is TRBV5-4, the J gene TRBJ2-3; perhaps D is TRBD1 or TRBD2 (5 bases each). The CDR3 contains 15 residues. V was pared by 4 bases and J by 4 bases, with 16 bases between. Germline V lookup: CDR1 SGHNT, CDR2 YYREEE (reference sequence). The CDR3 sequence: CASSQGRSEADTQYF. Written as DNA, the CDR3 is TGTGCCAGCAGCCAGGGACGGTCGGAGGCAGATACGCAGTATTTT. The variable domain in full, with the rest retrieved from reference TRBV5-4 and TRBJ2-3, is ETGVTQSPTHLIKTRGQQVTLRCSSQSGHNTVSWYQQALGQGPQFIFQYYREEENGRGNFPPRFSGLQFPNYSSELNVNALELDDSALYLCASSQGRSEADTQYFGPGTRLTVL.

The J gene is TRBJ1-5, the V gene TRBV28; 7 positions agree with TRBD1. Germline values: CDR1 MDHEN, CDR2 SYDVKM. This CDR3 has 15 amino acids. V was pared by 6 bases and J by 3 bases, with 8 bases of the junction left unmatched. The CDR3 sequence: CASRTVGTDNQPQHF. As DNA, the CDR3 is TGTGCCAGCAGAACCGTTGGGACAGACAATCAGCCCCAGCATTTT.

In its sample, this clonotype was seen many times. This chain uses TRBV7-3 with TRBJ2-2; D call uncertain. CDR1 is SGHTA and CDR2 is FQGTGA in the germline V gene. V lost 2 bases to trimming and J lost 7 bases, with 17 bases between them. This CDR3 region has 16 residues. The CDR3 protein is CASSLVSWQLGGELFF. The DNA of the CDR3 is TGTGCCAGCAGCTTAGTATCATGGCAATTGGGCGGGGAGCTGTTTTTT. The whole variable domain, filled in from reference TRBV7-3 and TRBJ2-2, reads GAGVSQTPSNKVTEKGKYVELRCDPISGHTALYWYRQSLGQGPEFLIYFQGTGAADDSGLPNDRFFAVRPEGSVSTLKIQRTERGDSAVYLCASSLVSWQLGGELFFGEGSRLTVL.

A word on this clonotype: A much larger clone sits a single nucleotide away, making a read error possible. Lacking the conserved final phenylalanine or tryptophan, this CDR3 likely reflects a read error. In DNA, the CDR3 is TGTGCCAGCAGTAGACAGGGGGTGGAAGAGACCCAGTACCTC. This translates into CASSRQGVEETQYL. V usage is TRBV6-1 and J usage is TRBJ2-5; 9 bases match TRBD1. This CDR3 comprises 14 residues. The germline V gene encodes CDR1 MNHNS and CDR2 SASEGT. The V gene end was trimmed by 5 bases and the J gene end by 3 bases; junction bases not matched to a gene: 4.

This CDR3 reads CATSSLPATVPYFTYEQYF. The CDR3 coding sequence is TGTGCCACCAGCAGCCTGCCTGCGACAGTACCTTACTTTACCTACGAGCAGTACTTC. The chain combines TRBV15 with TRBJ2-7, with D possibly TRBD1 on 5 matching bases. The germline V gene encodes CDR1 LNHNV and CDR2 YYDKDF (reference sequence). V lost 3 bases to trimming and J lost 2 bases, with 26 bases between them. This CDR3 region has 19 residues.

The genes are TRBV5-1 and TRBJ1-4, with D unresolved. The CDR3 has 14 amino acids. Germline lookup yields CDR1 SGHRS and CDR2 YFSETQ. V lost 4 bases, J lost 0 bases, and 7 bases lay in between. CDR3 DNA: TGCGCCAGCAGCCCAGGATCAACTAATGAAAAACTGTTTTTT. It codes for CASSPGSTNEKLFF.

The table lists this clonotype with a few counts. This chain uses TRBV9 with TRBJ2-2, with TRBD2 matching 7 bases. Germline CDR1 SGDLS, CDR2 YYNGEE. This CDR3 contains 16 residues. V gave up 2 bases and J gave up 1 base; unmatched junction bases: 5. CDR3 loop: CASSVSGDGNTGELFF. The CDR3 nucleotides are TGTGCCAGCAGCGTCAGCGGGGATGGGAACACCGGGGAGCTGTTTTTT.

This chain uses TRBV7-2 with TRBJ2-2; no firm D call. The ends were cut back, 6 bases at V and 6 bases at J, with 14 bases in the middle. Germline CDR1 reads SGHTA; CDR2 reads FQGNSA. The CDR3 contains 14 residues. CDR3 sequence (DNA): TGTGCCAGCAGACAGACGTACATTTCCGGGGAGCTGTTTTTT. This translates into CASRQTYISGELFF. The full variable domain, with the rest looked up from reference TRBV7-2 and TRBJ2-2, is GAGVSQSPSNKVTEKGKDVELRCDPISGHTALYWYRQSLGQGLEFLIYFQGNSAPDKSGLPSDRFSAERTGGSVSTLTIQRTQQEDSAVYLCASRQTYISGELFFGEGSRLTVL.

This clonotype was seen ten or more times. This chain connects TRBV5-5 to TRBJ1-4, with D possibly being TRBD1 (6 bases). Germline V gives CDR1 SGHKS, CDR2 YYEKEE (reference sequence). The CDR3 runs to 16 residues. V was cut by 0 bases and J by 6 bases, with 15 bases left in between. The chain's CDR3 is CASSLAPGRGDEKLFF. The DNA of the CDR3 is TGTGCCAGCAGCTTGGCTCCAGGCAGGGGTGATGAAAAACTGTTTTTT.